Here is one T cell receptor beta chain with its context. By sample share, this clonotype is medium-sized (0.01 to 0.1%). Its recognized antigen is unknown. No much larger clone exists at a distance of one base, and base qualities are not known. The source of the sample is a study of circulating CD8 cells and anti-PD-1 response in melanoma (TCRdb year 2020). Broadly, across the study: Nivolumab was given to patients intravenously at 3 mg/kg every 2 weeks. Responders were defined as patients showing complete or partial responses, and non-responders as patients showing stable or progressive disease (RECIST v1.1). The melanoma cohort included approximately 13 patients, of whom seven received anti-PD-1 as first-line therapy and six had previously received targeted therapy or immunotherapy. The TCR repertoire analysis included about 11 melanoma patients, of whom 7 were non-responders and 4 were responders. On on-treatment samples, PD-1 was detected using a biotinylated anti-human IgG4 antibody.

Using a BD FACSAria II cell sorter, four subsets defined by PD-1 and/or TIGIT were sorted from live CD3+CD8+TCRalphabeta+ cells. To characterize how relevant each subset is to anti-PD-1 therapy response, circulating CD8 T cells were sorted into four subsets based on PD-1 and TIGIT expression. Both TCR alpha and TCR beta chains were sequenced from each sorted CD8 T-cell subset. Peripheral blood was collected before the first anti-PD-1 injection, after two injections and after four injections. Ficoll gradient centrifugation was used to isolate PBMCs right away. Until use, PBMCs were stored frozen in liquid nitrogen in RPMI containing approximately 18% FCS and 10% DMSO. Thawed PBMCs were stained with a viability dye and antibodies against CD3, CD8alpha, TCRalphabeta, PD-1 and TIGIT. The RNeasy Kit was used to extract total RNA, and all samples had a RIN greater than 7. The germline V gene (reference sequence) sets CDR1 to DFQATT and CDR2 to SNEGSKA. V is shortened by 5 bases, J by 0 bases, and the region joining them spans 17 bases. The CDR3 spans 15 residues, from the cysteine through the phenylalanine. Just the 45-base CDR3 DNA is kept, in frame starting at base 1.

The full study reports these points: The published TCR repertoire comparisons used only baseline and M1 samples from a small cohort with few responders. The DNEG repertoire had the highest diversity, the PD-1 and DPOS repertoires had similar and higher clonality, and the TIGIT repertoires had the lowest diversity. Between subsets, repertoires were largely private, with fewer than 7.5% of TRB clonotypes shared at M1, and the highest sharing was seen between DPOS and TIGIT. Tumor material was not accessible, so tumor reactivity was assessed by peptide assays on expanded sorted subsets instead. Because material was limited, most experiments were generally run without replicates. The cohort mixed treatment-naive and previously treated patients, which the authors noted could influence results.

The sample was run on a NextSeq 500. The QIAseq Immune Repertoire RNA Library Kit, Human TCR Panel, was used to prepare TCR libraries from roughly 14 ng of total RNA. The TCR libraries were sequenced on an Illumina NextSeq using a Mid Output V2 kit and asymmetric 261x41 paired-end reads. Every TCR library was diluted to 4 nM, then pooled, denatured and loaded at about 0.99 pM. Processing in the source paper ran as follows. TCR FASTQ files were processed in the QIAGEN GeneGlobe Data Analysis Center, with downstream analysis in R 3.5.2. To get clonality, Shannon entropy was normalized by the log of the number of unique productive sequences and the result was subtracted from one. TRA or TRB clonotypes differing in abundance between baseline and M1 were identified within each subset by Fisher exact tests at 5% FDR. Clonotypes with differential abundance were put into four groups: emerging, expanding, contracting or non-expanding/contracting. Morisita's overlap index was used to measure repertoire overlap between patients. TCRdb handled the public reads itself, with Q25 trimming in fastp and clone calling in MiXCR, and kept productive beta chains. CDR3 protein sequences are deduplicated, and each keeps its most common genes and DNA. For this entry, the V and J calls and clone size follow TCRdb and not the study's own pipeline. The sample data list several hundred distinct CDR3 sequences, and 6% of these were observed just once. The leading ten clones occupy about 7% of the sample.

Sequences were derived from CD8+ T cells from PBMCs, sampled at baseline or after one month of anti-PD-1 therapy (not recorded which). This receptor was taken from a human donor with melanoma. This receptor chain uses TRBV20-1 and TRBJ2-7; no D segment can be confidently identified. The CDR3 protein sequence reads: CSAPDDKAPSYEQYF. The DNA sequence follows: TGCAGTGCTCCGGACGATAAAGCCCCCTCCTACGAGCAGTACTTC.